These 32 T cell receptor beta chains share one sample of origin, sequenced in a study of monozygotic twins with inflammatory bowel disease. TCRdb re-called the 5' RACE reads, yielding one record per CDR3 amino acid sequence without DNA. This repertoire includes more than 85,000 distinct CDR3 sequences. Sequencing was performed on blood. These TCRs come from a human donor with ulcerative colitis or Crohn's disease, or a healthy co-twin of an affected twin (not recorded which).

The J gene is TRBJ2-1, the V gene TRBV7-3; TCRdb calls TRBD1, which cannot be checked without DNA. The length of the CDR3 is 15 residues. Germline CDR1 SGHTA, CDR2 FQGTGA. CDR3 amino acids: CASSPQGQGYNEQFF.

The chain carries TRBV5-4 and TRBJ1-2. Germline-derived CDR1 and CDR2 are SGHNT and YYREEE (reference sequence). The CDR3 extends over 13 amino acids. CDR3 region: CASSLQGNYGYTF.

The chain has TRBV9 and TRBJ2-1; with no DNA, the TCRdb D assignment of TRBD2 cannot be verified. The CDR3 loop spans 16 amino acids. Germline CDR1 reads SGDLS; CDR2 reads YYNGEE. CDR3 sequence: CASSQRALAGGNEQFF.

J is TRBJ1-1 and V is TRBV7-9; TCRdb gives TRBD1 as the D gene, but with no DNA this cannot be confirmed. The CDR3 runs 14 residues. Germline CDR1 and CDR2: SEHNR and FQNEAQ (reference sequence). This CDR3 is CASSLYPVNTEAFF. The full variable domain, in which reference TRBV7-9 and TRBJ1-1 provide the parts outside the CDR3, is DTGVSQNPRHKITKRGQNVTFRCDPISEHNRLYWYRQTLGQGPEFLTYFQNEAQLEKSRLLSDRFSAERPKGSFSTLEIQRTEQGDSAMYLCASSLYPVNTEAFFGQGTRLTVV.

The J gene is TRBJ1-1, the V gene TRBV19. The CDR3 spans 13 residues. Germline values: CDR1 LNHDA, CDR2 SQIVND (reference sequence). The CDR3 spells CASSIDRETEAFF.

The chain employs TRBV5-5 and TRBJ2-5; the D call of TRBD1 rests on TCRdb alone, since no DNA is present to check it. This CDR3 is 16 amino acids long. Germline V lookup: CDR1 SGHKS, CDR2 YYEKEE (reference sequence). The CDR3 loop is CASSSPFRQAQETQYF.

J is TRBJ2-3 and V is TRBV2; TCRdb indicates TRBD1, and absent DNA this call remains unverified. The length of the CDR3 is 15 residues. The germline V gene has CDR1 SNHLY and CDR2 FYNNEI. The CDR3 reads CASSAGTSSTDTQYF.

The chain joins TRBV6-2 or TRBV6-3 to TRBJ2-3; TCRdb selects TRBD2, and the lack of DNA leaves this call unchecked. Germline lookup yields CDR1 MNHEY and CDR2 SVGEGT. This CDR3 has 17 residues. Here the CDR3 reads CASSPPGGSGEADTQYF.

This CDR3 reads CASSLTARSYGYTF. V gene TRBV7-2 combines with J gene TRBJ1-2; TCRdb reports TRBD1, a call that lacks DNA to check it against. CDR1 is SGHTA and CDR2 is FQGNSA in the germline V gene. This CDR3 spans 14 amino acids.

The CDR3 region is CASGIGGAGAHNEQFF. V usage is TRBV12-5 and J usage is TRBJ2-1; lacking DNA, the TRBD1 call made by TCRdb goes unchecked. Germline V CDR1 and CDR2: LGHNT, FRNRAP. The CDR3 is 16 amino acids.

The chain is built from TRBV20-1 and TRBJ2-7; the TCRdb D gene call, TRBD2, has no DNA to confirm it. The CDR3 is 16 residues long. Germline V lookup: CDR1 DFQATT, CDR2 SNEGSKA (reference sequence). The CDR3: CSARGTEGPSTYEQYF.

This CDR3 is CASSSTVDRGRDTGELFF. J is TRBJ2-2 and V is TRBV5-1; TCRdb picks TRBD1, but there is no DNA to check that call. CDR1 SGHRS and CDR2 YFSETQ come from the germline V gene. This CDR3 spans 18 amino acids.

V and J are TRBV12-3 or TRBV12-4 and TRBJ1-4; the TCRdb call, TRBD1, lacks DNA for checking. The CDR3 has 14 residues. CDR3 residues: CASSPTGFNEKLFF.

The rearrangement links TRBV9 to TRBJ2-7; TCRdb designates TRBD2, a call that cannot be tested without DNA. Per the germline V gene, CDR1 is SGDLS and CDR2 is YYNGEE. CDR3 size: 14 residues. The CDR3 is CASSTPSREGEQYF.

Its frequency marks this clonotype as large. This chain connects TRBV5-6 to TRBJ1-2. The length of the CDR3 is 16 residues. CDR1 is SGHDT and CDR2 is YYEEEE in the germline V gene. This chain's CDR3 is CASSFWPLDLWYGYTF.

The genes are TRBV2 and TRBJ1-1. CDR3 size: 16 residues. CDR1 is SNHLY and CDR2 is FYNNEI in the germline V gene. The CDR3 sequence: CASSEGPSDSNTEAFF.

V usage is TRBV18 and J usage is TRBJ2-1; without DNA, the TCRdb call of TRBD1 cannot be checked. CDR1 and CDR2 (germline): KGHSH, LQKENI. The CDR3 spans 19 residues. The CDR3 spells CASSPPNPVAGRRLHEQFF.

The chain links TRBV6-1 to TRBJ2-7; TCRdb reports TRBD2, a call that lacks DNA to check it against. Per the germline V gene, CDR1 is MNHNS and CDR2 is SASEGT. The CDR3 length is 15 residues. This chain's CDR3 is CASRSAGGLLGEQYF.

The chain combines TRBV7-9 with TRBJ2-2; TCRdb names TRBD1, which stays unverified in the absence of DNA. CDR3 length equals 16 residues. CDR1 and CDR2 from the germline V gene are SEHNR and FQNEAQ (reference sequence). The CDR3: CASTPDRRMNTGELFF. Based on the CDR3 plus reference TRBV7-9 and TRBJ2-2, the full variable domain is DTGVSQNPRHKITKRGQNVTFRCDPISEHNRLYWYRQTLGQGPEFLTYFQNEAQLEKSRLLSDRFSAERPKGSFSTLEIQRTEQGDSAMYLCASTPDRRMNTGELFFGEGSRLTVL.

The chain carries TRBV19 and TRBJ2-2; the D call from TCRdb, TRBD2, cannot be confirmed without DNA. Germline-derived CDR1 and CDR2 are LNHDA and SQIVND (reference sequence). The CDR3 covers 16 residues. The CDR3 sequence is CASTPDGRSNTGELFF.

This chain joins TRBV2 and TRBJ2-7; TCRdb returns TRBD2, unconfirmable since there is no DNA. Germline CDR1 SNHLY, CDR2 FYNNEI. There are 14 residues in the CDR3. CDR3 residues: CASSPTANPSEQYF.

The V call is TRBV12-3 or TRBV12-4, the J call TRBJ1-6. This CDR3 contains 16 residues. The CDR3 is CASRPKGGSYNSPLHF.

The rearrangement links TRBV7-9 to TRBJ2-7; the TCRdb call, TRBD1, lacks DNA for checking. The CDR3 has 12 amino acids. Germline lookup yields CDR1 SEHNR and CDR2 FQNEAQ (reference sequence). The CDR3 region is CASSTGTFEQYF.

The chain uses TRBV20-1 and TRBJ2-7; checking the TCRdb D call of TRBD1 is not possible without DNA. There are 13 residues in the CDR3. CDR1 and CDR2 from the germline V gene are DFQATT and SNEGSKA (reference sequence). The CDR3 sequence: CSAMPGQGDEQYF.

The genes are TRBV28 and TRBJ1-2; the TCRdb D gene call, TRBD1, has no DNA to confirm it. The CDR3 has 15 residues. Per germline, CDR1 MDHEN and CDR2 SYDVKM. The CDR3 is CASSPDHRGNYGYTF.

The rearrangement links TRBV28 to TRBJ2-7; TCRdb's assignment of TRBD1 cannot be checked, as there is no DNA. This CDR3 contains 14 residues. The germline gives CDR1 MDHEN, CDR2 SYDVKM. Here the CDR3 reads CASNHHRDPIIWYF.

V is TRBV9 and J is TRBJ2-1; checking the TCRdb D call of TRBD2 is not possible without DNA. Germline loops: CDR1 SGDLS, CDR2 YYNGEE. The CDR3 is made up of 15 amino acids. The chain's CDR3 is CASSIGTSLYNEQFF.

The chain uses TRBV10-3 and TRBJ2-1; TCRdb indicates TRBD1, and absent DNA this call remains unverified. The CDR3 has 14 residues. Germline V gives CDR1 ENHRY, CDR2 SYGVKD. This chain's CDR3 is CATSADMGVNEQFF.

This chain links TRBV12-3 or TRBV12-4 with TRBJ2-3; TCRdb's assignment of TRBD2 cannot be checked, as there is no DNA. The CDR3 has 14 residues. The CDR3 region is CATLRAGSRDTQYF.

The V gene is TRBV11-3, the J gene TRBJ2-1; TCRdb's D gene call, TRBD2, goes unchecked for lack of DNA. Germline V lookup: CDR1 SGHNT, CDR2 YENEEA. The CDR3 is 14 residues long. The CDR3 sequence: CASRPPSRDNEQFF.

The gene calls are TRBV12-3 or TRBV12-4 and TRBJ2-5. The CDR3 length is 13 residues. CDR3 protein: CASSLAKEETQYF.

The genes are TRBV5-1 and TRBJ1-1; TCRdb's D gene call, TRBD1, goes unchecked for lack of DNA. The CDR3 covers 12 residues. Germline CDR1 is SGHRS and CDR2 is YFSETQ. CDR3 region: CASSLGGLEAFF.